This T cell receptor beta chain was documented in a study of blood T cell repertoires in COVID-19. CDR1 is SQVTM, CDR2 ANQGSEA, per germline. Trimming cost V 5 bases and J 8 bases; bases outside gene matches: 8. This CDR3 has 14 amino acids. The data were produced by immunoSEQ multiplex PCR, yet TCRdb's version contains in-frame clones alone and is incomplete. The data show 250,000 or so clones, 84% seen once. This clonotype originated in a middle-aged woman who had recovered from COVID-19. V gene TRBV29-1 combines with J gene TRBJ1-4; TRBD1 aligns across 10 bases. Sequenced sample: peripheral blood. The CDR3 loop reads CSVQGQGRREKLFF. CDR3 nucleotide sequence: TGCAGCGTTCAGGGACAGGGGAGGAGGGAAAAACTGTTTTTT.